These 25 T cell receptor beta chains were all obtained from the same sample, sequenced in a study of PD-L1 blockade in urothelial cancer. Time point noted: pretreatment peripheral blood. Only in-frame clones appear in the TCRdb table, and some are missing; sequencing was by immunoSEQ multiplex PCR. The sample holds about 95,000 clones, roughly 91% seen once. The sample here was PBMCs, taken around atezolizumab (anti-PD-L1) treatment. The receptors come from a man in his sixties with urothelial cancer.

CDR3 sequence (DNA): TGTGCCAGCAGCTTAGCGTCCCAGCGGGGTGGCGGGGAGCTGTTTTTT. This translates into CASSLASQRGGGELFF. V and J are TRBV7-6 and TRBJ2-2, with 7 bases identical to TRBD2. Germline CDR1 and CDR2: SGHVS and FNYEAQ. The CDR3 totals 16 residues. V was clipped by 0 bases and J by 7 bases; unmatched bases: 8.

V usage is TRBV19 and J usage is TRBJ2-7; the match to TRBD2 covers 8 bases. Germline trimming cut 6 bases from V and 5 bases from J; bases unmatched to any gene: 9. The CDR3 runs 14 residues. Per germline, CDR1 LNHDA and CDR2 SQIVND (reference sequence). The CDR3 coding sequence is TGTGCCAGTAGACAAGCGGGAGAGATTAACGAGCAGTACTTC. Translating gives CASRQAGEINEQYF.

The rearrangement links TRBV5-1 to TRBJ1-2; no reliable D call. CDR1 and CDR2 from the germline V gene are SGHRS and YFSETQ. Trimming took off 0 bases at V and 3 bases at J, with 6 bases between the two ends. The CDR3 covers 13 residues. This chain's CDR3 is CASSLGTDYGYTF. DNA of the CDR3: TGCGCCAGCAGCTTGGGAACAGACTATGGCTACACCTTC. The full variable domain, with the rest looked up from reference TRBV5-1 and TRBJ1-2, is KAGVTQTPRYLIKTRGQQVTLSCSPISGHRSVSWYQQTPGQGLQFLFEYFSETQRNKGNFPGRFSGRQFSNSRSEMNVSTLELGDSALYLCASSLGTDYGYTFGSGTRLTVV.

J is TRBJ1-5 and V is TRBV27; D not resolved. Trimming cost V 1 base and J 6 bases, with 10 bases left between them. The CDR3 runs to 14 residues. Germline-derived CDR1 and CDR2 are MNHEY and SMNVEV (reference sequence). CDR3 coding DNA: TGTGCCAGCAGTTTATTTGCGGGAGGTCAGCCCCAGCATTTT. Amino acids: CASSLFAGGQPQHF.

V is TRBV7-2 and J is TRBJ2-3; TRBD1 matches at 9 bases. V trimming: 1 base; J trimming: 5 bases; junction bases outside the gene matches: 7. CDR1 and CDR2 (germline): SGHTA, FQGNSA. The CDR3 consists of 16 residues. The CDR3 loop reads CASSLVPGQGRDTQYF. The CDR3 DNA is TGTGCCAGCAGCTTAGTTCCCGGACAGGGGCGAGATACGCAGTATTTT.

This chain's CDR3 is CASTTGGPQAQYF. The CDR3 bases are TGTGCCAGCACCACGGGAGGACCTCAAGCGCAGTACTTC. This chain links TRBV7-9 with TRBJ2-7; 7 nucleotides agree with TRBD2. The junction had 12 bases not matched to a gene; V was cut back by 7 bases and J by 9 bases. Germline-derived CDR1 and CDR2 are SEHNR and FQNEAQ (reference sequence). This CDR3 contains 13 residues. The complete variable domain, with remaining parts taken from reference TRBV7-9 and TRBJ2-7, reads DTGVSQNPRHKITKRGQNVTFRCDPISEHNRLYWYRQTLGQGPEFLTYFQNEAQLEKSRLLSDRFSAERPKGSFSTLEIQRTEQGDSAMYLCASTTGGPQAQYFGPGTRLTVT.

This clone showed up just once. V and J are TRBV28 and TRBJ2-1, with 7 bases lining up with TRBD2. The CDR3 covers 14 residues. CDR1 and CDR2 from the germline V gene are MDHEN and SYDVKM. The trim removed 3 bases at V and 5 bases at J, leaving 4 bases unmatched. The CDR3: CASSLGGEDNEQFF. In nucleotides, the CDR3 is TGTGCCAGCAGTTTGGGGGGGGAGGACAATGAGCAGTTCTTC. Together with reference TRBV28 and TRBJ2-1, the CDR3 gives the full variable domain: DVKVTQSSRYLVKRTGEKVFLECVQDMDHENMFWYRQDPGLGLRLIYFSYDVKMKEKGDIPEGYSVSREKKERFSLILESASTNQTSMYLCASSLGGEDNEQFFGPGTRLTVL.

CDR3 amino acids: CASSVGTTNWDTQYF. CDR3 in DNA: TGTGCCAGCAGCGTCGGGACTACGAACTGGGATACGCAGTATTTT. The chain joins TRBV5-4 to TRBJ2-3, with 7 bases aligning to TRBD2. Trimming took 4 bases from V and 6 from J; bases not matched to a gene: 11. Germline V CDR1 and CDR2: SGHNT, YYREEE (reference sequence). The CDR3 runs 15 residues. Full variable domain (rest looked up from reference TRBV5-4 and TRBJ2-3): ETGVTQSPTHLIKTRGQQVTLRCSSQSGHNTVSWYQQALGQGPQFIFQYYREEENGRGNFPPRFSGLQFPNYSSELNVNALELDDSALYLCASSVGTTNWDTQYFGPGTRLTVL.

The chain links TRBV4-2 to TRBJ1-2, with 8 bases fitting TRBD1. The CDR3 extends over 13 amino acids. V shed 5 bases and J 12 bases; nucleotides not matched to a gene: 11. Looked up from germline, CDR1 is LGHNA and CDR2 is YNFKEQ. The CDR3 bases are TGTGCCAGCAGCACCCGGACAGGGCTGGGGGACACCTTC. This encodes CASSTRTGLGDTF.

The CDR3: CSVMQGSGTEAFF. Written as DNA, the CDR3 is TGCAGCGTAATGCAGGGGAGCGGCACTGAAGCTTTCTTT. The rearrangement joins TRBV29-1 to TRBJ1-1, with D possibly being TRBD1 (6 bases). Germline CDR1 is SQVTM and CDR2 is ANQGSEA. V was cut by 6 bases and J by 4 bases, with 15 bases left in between. The CDR3 has 13 amino acids. The variable domain in full, with the rest retrieved from reference TRBV29-1 and TRBJ1-1, is SAVISQKPSRDICQRGTSLTIQCQVDSQVTMMFWYRQQPGQSLTLIATANQGSEATYESGFVIDKFPISRPNLTFSTLTVSNMSPEDSSIYLCSVMQGSGTEAFFGQGTRLTVV.

The genes are TRBV6-5 and TRBJ1-1; 8 bases align to TRBD1. The CDR3 length is 14 residues. V lost 6 bases to trimming and J lost 3 bases; unmatched junction nucleotides: 6. Germline CDR1 and CDR2: MNHEY and SVGAGI. CDR3 region: CASRTGQDHTEAFF. For the CDR3, the DNA is TGTGCCAGCAGAACGGGACAGGACCACACTGAAGCTTTCTTT.

This clone appeared a few times. The chain combines TRBV29-1 with TRBJ1-5, with D possibly matching TRBD1 (5 bases). The V gene's germline CDR1 is SQVTM and CDR2 ANQGSEA. This CDR3 is 13 amino acids long. V lost 2 bases to trimming and J lost 7 bases, with 12 bases between them. The CDR3, as DNA: TGCAGCGTTGAACCGCAGGGCTGGCAGCCCCAGCATTTT. Amino acids: CSVEPQGWQPQHF.

The chain has TRBV11-2 and TRBJ1-1, with D maybe TRBD1 (6 bases). V lost 5 bases to trimming and J lost 4 bases, with 20 bases between them. The CDR3 consists of 16 residues. Germline CDR1 is SGHAT and CDR2 is FQNNGV. CDR3 bases: TGTGCCAGCAGCCTAACGACAGGCTGGTTGATCACTGAAGCTTTCTTT. This gives the protein CASSLTTGWLITEAFF.

The J gene is TRBJ1-2, the V gene TRBV5-1; the match to TRBD1 covers 9 bases. The CDR3 length is 17 residues. V gave up 0 bases and J gave up 4 bases; unmatched junction bases: 10. Germline V lookup: CDR1 SGHRS, CDR2 YFSETQ. The CDR3 sequence: CASSLALSRTGAYGYTF. CDR3 DNA sequence: TGCGCCAGCAGCTTGGCTTTGTCAAGGACAGGGGCCTATGGCTACACCTTC.

V is TRBV5-1 and J is TRBJ2-3, with 7 nucleotides matching TRBD1. V gave up 5 bases and J gave up 1 base; unmatched junction bases: 7. CDR1 and CDR2 from the germline V gene are SGHRS and YFSETQ. The CDR3 totals 15 residues. The CDR3 coding sequence is TGCGCCAGCAGTCCCGGGCAGGGGGGCACAGATACGCAGTATTTT. It translates to CASSPGQGGTDTQYF.

The chain has TRBV7-2 and TRBJ2-5; no definite D call. V was cut by 5 bases and J by 2 bases, with 12 bases left in between. This CDR3 spans 14 amino acids. In germline, CDR1 is SGHTA, CDR2 FQGNSA. The CDR3 sequence: CASSQWAFQETQYF. CDR3 bases: TGTGCCAGCAGCCAATGGGCCTTTCAAGAGACCCAGTACTTC.

The chain has TRBV18 and TRBJ1-5; D remains unclear. The CDR3 runs to 13 residues. The germline V and J ends were trimmed by 3 bases and 7 bases, with 10 bases remaining between them. Germline V gene data show CDR1 as KGHSH and CDR2 as LQKENI. The CDR3 is CASSPTEGQPQHF. CDR3 nucleotide sequence: TGTGCCAGCTCACCGACGGAGGGACAGCCCCAGCATTTT. Using reference TRBV18 and TRBJ1-5 for the parts outside the CDR3, the full variable domain is NAGVMQNPRHLVRRRGQEARLRCSPMKGHSHVYWYRQLPEEGLKFMVYLQKENIIDESGMPKERFSAEFPKEGPSILRIQQVVRGDSAAYFCASSPTEGQPQHFGDGTRLSIL.

The CDR3 nucleotides are TGCGCCAGCGGAGCTAGCGGGATTATTCCCGGGGAGCTGTTTTTT. Translation: CASGASGIIPGELFF. The V and J genes are TRBV10-1 and TRBJ2-2; 9 bases map to TRBD2. This CDR3 comprises 15 residues. The V gene end was trimmed by 8 bases and the J gene end by 6 bases; junction bases not matched to a gene: 10. Germline V CDR1 and CDR2: WNHNN, SYGVQD (reference sequence).

A single count supports this clone. V and J are TRBV13 and TRBJ1-5; 10 bases agree with TRBD1. V was pared by 5 bases and J by 4 bases, with 5 bases of the junction left unmatched. The germline V gene has CDR1 PRHDT and CDR2 FYEKMQ (reference sequence). The CDR3 loop spans 15 amino acids. As DNA, the CDR3 is TGTGCCAGCAGCACCGGACAGGGGGTGAATCAGCCCCAGCATTTT. Translation gives CASSTGQGVNQPQHF.

The chain is built from TRBV2 and TRBJ2-1, with a possible D match to TRBD1 (6 bases). In germline, CDR1 is SNHLY, CDR2 FYNNEI. This CDR3 has 14 amino acids. Trimming pared 8 bases from V and 0 bases from J, leaving 11 bases between. Written as DNA, the CDR3 is TGTGCCAGCCATACAGGGAGCTCCTACAATGAGCAGTTCTTC. Its protein product is CASHTGSSYNEQFF.

The V call is TRBV7-8, the J call TRBJ2-3, with D perhaps TRBD2 (8 bases). The V end lost 5 bases, the J end lost 4 bases, and 34 bases lay between the germline ends. The CDR3 contains 21 residues. Germline CDR1 is SGHVS and CDR2 is FQNEAQ. The chain's CDR3 is CASSPLVAVRGDTGVADTQYF. CDR3 coding DNA: TGTGCCAGCAGCCCCCTCGTGGCGGTGCGGGGGGACACAGGGGTAGCAGATACGCAGTATTTT.

The genes are TRBV5-5 and TRBJ1-1; the D is unclear. CDR1 is SGHKS, CDR2 YYEKEE, per germline (reference sequence). The CDR3 sequence is 12 residues long. Trimming took off 4 bases at V and 1 base at J, with 5 bases between the two ends. CDR3 bases: TGTGCCAGCAGCCCCTGGAACACTGAAGCTTTCTTT. Protein product: CASSPWNTEAFF. The full variable domain, its missing parts supplied by reference TRBV5-5 and TRBJ1-1, is DAGVTQSPTHLIKTRGQQVTLRCSPISGHKSVSWYQQVLGQGPQFIFQYYEKEERGRGNFPDRFSARQFPNYSSELNVNALLLGDSALYLCASSPWNTEAFFGQGTRLTVV.

This clone was seen a handful of times. This chain uses TRBV9 with TRBJ2-1; 10 nucleotides line up with TRBD2. The CDR3 spans 14 residues. Germline CDR1 SGDLS, CDR2 YYNGEE. V trimming: 4 bases; J trimming: 6 bases; junction bases outside the gene matches: 4. In DNA, the CDR3 is TGTGCCAGCAGCCTCGGGACTAGCGCCAATGAGCAGTTCTTC. Its protein is CASSLGTSANEQFF.

The rearrangement links TRBV27 to TRBJ2-3, with D maybe TRBD2 (6 bases). Germline CDR1 MNHEY, CDR2 SMNVEV (reference sequence). The CDR3 runs 15 residues. The V end was cut by 5 bases, the J end by 2 bases, with 14 bases between. The CDR3 spells CASSPRGLLTDTQYF. The CDR3 DNA reads as TGTGCCAGCAGTCCCCGCGGACTACTCACAGATACGCAGTATTTT.

The chain recombines TRBV7-2 with TRBJ2-5, with D unclear. V lost 3 bases and J 3 bases, leaving 5 bases between the germline ends. CDR1 and CDR2 (germline): SGHTA, FQGNSA. This CDR3 spans 12 amino acids. CDR3 DNA sequence: TGTGCCAGCAGCTTTCCCAAAGAGACCCAGTACTTC. Translation: CASSFPKETQYF.